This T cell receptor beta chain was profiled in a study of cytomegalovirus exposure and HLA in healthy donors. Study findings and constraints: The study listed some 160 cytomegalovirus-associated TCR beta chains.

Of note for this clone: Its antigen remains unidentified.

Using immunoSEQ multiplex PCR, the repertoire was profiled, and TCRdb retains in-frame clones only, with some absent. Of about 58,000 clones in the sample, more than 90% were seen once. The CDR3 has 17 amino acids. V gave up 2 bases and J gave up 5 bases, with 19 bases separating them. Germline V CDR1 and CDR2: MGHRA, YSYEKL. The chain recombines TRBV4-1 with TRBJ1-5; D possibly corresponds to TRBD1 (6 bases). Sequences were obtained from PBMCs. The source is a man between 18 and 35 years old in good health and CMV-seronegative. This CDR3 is CASSQQGTRVTDQPQHF. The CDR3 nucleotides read TGCGCCAGCAGCCAACAGGGGACAAGGGTTACGGATCAGCCCCAGCATTTT.